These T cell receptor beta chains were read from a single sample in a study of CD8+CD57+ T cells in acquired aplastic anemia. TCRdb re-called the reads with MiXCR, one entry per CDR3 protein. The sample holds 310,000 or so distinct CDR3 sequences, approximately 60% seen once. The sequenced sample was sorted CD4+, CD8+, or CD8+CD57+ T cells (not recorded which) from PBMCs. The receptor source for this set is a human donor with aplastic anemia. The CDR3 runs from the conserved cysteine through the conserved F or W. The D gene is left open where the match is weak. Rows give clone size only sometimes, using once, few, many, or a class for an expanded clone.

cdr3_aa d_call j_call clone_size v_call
CATSRDPKGAEAFF - TRBJ1-1 - TRBV15
CASSPDRGPTEAFF TRBD1 TRBJ1-1 - TRBV5-1
CASSGVQGKNEQFF - TRBJ2-1 - TRBV2
CSAYSPRLQGVGGEQYF - TRBJ2-7 - TRBV20-1
CASSSPAGTTNSPLHF - TRBJ1-6 - TRBV7-3
CASSTQGAARDTQYF TRBD1 TRBJ2-3 once TRBV2
CASSLAATEAFF - TRBJ1-1 few TRBV12-3/TRBV12-4
CASSQAGTQYF - TRBJ2-3 many TRBV3-1
CASSLGQPSSNYGYTF TRBD1 TRBJ1-2 many TRBV5-1
CSARTIREIRTQYF - TRBJ2-5 - TRBV20-1
CASRGGTGGSSYNEQFF TRBD1 TRBJ2-1 - TRBV12-3/TRBV12-4
CASSVGPIAGFNEQYF TRBD2 TRBJ2-7 - TRBV9
CSARVFGTGTDTGELFF - TRBJ2-2 - TRBV20-1
CASSSLTGASEKLFF TRBD1 TRBJ1-4 - TRBV25-1
CASSPNFGNTEAFF - TRBJ1-1 - TRBV18
CASSYPTGGYTF - TRBJ1-2 - TRBV6-6
CATISTGNFYGYTF TRBD1 TRBJ1-2 - TRBV15
CASSLREDSYEQYF TRBD2 TRBJ2-7 - TRBV7-3
CAISESVSMGPTPLHF - TRBJ1-6 few TRBV10-3
CASSAVLSGNTIYF - TRBJ1-3 - TRBV2
CASSFDQGNQPQHF - TRBJ1-5 - TRBV7-3
CASISGRSYGYTF - TRBJ1-2 many TRBV6-5
CSATPRGLLYSYNSPLHF - TRBJ1-6 - TRBV20-1
CSVDRGGSEAFF TRBD1 TRBJ1-1 - TRBV29-1
CASSARQGSNSPLHF TRBD1 TRBJ1-6 - TRBV9
CASSQPGDGKPQHF - TRBJ1-5 - TRBV7-9
CASSFAATNYGYTF - TRBJ1-2 - TRBV27
CACRGTGYSNQPQHF TRBD1 TRBJ1-5 - TRBV19
CASEELNEQFF - TRBJ2-1 - TRBV10-2
CASGASDRYYGYTF - TRBJ1-2 - TRBV10-3
CASSTRTNTEAFF - TRBJ1-1 few TRBV7-8
CATSRGDYGYTF - TRBJ1-2 - TRBV24-1